Sequencing of this T cell receptor beta chain was carried out in a study of blood T cell repertoires in COVID-19. Across the study: There were acute and convalescent COVID-19 samples, and they came from the United States, Italy and Spain.

Between the trimmed V and J ends, which lost 0 bases and 4 bases, there was a span of 11 bases. Looked up from germline, CDR1 is SGHNT and CDR2 is YYREEE (reference sequence). The CDR3 has 15 residues. Authors' data handling: Amplified reference gene primers provided the basis for estimating nucleated cell counts. Measured with immunoSEQ multiplex PCR; TCRdb has only the in-frame clones, and not every one. The DNA was the basis for D and trimming; V, J and clone size are from that table. Here the sample spans 390,000 or so clones, roughly 90% being singletons. V and J are TRBV5-4 and TRBJ2-1; D uncertain. Sequencing was carried out using peripheral blood. The source is a woman aged 25 to 39 with COVID-19, enrolled during active disease. For the CDR3, the DNA is TGTGCCAGCAGCTTGGGGAGAGAAGAGTACAATGAGCAGTTCTTC. Residues: CASSLGREEYNEQFF.